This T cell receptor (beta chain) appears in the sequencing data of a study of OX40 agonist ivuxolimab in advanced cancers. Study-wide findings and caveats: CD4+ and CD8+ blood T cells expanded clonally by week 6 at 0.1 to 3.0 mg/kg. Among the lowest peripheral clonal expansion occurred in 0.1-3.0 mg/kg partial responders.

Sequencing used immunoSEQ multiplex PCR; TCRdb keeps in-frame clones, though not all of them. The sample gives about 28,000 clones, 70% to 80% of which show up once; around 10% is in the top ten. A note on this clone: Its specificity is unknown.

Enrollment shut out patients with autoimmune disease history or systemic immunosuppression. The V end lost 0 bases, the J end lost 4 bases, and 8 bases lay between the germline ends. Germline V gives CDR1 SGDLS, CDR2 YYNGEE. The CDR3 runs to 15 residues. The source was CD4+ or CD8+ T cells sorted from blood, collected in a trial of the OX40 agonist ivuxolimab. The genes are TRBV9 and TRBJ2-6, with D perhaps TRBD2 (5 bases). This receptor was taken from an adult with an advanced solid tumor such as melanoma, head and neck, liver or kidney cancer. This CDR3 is CASSVGAGGANVLTF. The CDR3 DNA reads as TGTGCCAGCAGCGTAGGGGCGGGCGGGGCCAACGTCCTGACTTTC. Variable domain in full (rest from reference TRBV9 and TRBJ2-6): DSGVTQTPKHLITATGQRVTLRCSPRSGDLSVYWYQQSLDQGLQFLIQYYNGEERAKGNILERFSAQQFPDLHSELNLSSLELGDSALYFCASSVGAGGANVLTFGAGSRLTVL.